This TCR beta chain was recorded in a study of T cells after yellow fever vaccination. Study results and caveats: There was a small share of clonotypes that showed up in both the CD4 and CD8 compartments. Peaking on day 5 versus 15, the secondary response was faster but weaker.

5'RACE template switching generated TCR cDNA, adding a universal primer site and UMIs. TCRdb processed the 5' RACE reads anew with MiXCR; each CDR3 protein has one entry. The profile covers just under 600,000 distinct CDR3 sequences, with 13% appearing a single time and around an eighth taken by the ten largest. Concerning this clonotype: Its antigen is not known.

The CDR3 is 16 amino acids. V lost 5 bases, J lost 3 bases, and 10 bases stayed unmatched. Germline loops: CDR1 SGHTA, CDR2 FQGNSA. This receptor was obtained from a man aged 25-45 years who received the YFV17D yellow fever vaccine. Specimen: PBMCs, collected on the day of the yellow fever booster vaccination. The chain carries TRBV7-2 and TRBJ2-7; 10 bases line up with TRBD2. This chain's CDR3 is CASSPRARTSGYEQYF. The CDR3 DNA is TGTGCCAGCAGCCCCAGGGCCCGGACTAGCGGCTACGAGCAGTACTTC.